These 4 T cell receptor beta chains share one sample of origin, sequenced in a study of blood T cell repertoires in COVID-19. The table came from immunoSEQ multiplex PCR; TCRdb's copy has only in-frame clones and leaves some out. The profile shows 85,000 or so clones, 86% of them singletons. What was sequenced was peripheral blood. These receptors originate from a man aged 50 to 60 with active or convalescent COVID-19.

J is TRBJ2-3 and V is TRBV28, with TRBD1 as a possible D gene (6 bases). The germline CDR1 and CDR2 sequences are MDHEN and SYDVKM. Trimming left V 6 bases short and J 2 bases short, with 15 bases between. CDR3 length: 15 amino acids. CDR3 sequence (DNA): TGTGCCAGCAGCCAGACAGGACAATCCACAGATACGCAGTATTTT. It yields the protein CASSQTGQSTDTQYF.

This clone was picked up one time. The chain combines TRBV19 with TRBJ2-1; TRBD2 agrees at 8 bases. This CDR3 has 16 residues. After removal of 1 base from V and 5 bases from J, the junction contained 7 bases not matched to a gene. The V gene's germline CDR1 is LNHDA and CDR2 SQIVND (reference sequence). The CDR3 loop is CASSIAAGGLDNEQFF. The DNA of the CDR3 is TGTGCCAGTAGTATAGCGGCGGGAGGCCTTGACAATGAGCAGTTCTTC.

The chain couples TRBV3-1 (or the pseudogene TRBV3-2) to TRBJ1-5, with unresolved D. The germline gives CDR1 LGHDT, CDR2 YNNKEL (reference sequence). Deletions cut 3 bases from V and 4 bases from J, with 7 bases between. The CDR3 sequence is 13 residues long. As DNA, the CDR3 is TGTGCCAGCAGCCATTCCAGGAATCAGCCCCAGCATTTT. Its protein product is CASSHSRNQPQHF.

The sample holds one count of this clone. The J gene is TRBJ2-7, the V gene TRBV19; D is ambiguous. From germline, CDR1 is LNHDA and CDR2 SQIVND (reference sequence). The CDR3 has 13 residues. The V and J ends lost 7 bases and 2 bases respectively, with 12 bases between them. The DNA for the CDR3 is TGTGCCAGTAAAGCTTCGTCCGCCTACGAGCAGTACTTC. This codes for CASKASSAYEQYF.